This TCR beta chain was recovered during a study of blood T cell repertoires in COVID-19. About the research overall: The United States, Italy and Spain were the sources of the acute and convalescent COVID-19 samples.

Researchers sorted participants into cohorts using their self-reported clinical history. The CDR3 length is 14 residues. Looked up from germline, CDR1 is SGHDN and CDR2 is FVKESK. Trimming removed 0 bases from V and 1 base from J, with 6 bases in between. The assay was immunoSEQ multiplex PCR, and TCRdb's table has in-frame clones only and misses some. Of approximately 400,000 clones in the sample, about 88% were seen once. The chain links TRBV14 to TRBJ1-1; no definite D call. The sequenced sample was PBMCs or T cells enriched from blood (not recorded which). This receptor was identified in a woman under 30 who had recovered from COVID-19. CDR3 protein: CASSQEMANTEAFF. CDR3 in DNA: TGTGCCAGCAGCCAAGAAATGGCGAACACTGAAGCTTTCTTT.